The 9 T cell receptor beta chains below all came from one sample that was sequenced in a study of T cell repertoires in cytomegalovirus infection. TCRdb re-derived calls from the reads in MiXCR, one entry per CDR3 protein. Among roughly 150,000 distinct CDR3 sequences listed, roughly a quarter were seen once. Sequencing used PBMCs. The receptor set was obtained from a human donor in good health (CMV status not recorded). Some clones in this sample may be carry-over from other donors' samples.

V is TRBV20-1 and J is TRBJ1-5, with 7 bases matching TRBD1. Germline V gives CDR1 DFQATT, CDR2 SNEGSKA (reference sequence). Trimming cost V 3 bases and J 3 bases; bases outside gene matches: 5. The length of the CDR3 is 14 residues. As DNA, the CDR3 is TGCAGTGCTAGGGGAGGACAGGACAATCAGCCCCAGCATTTT. It translates to CSARGGQDNQPQHF.

Many counts were recorded for this clonotype. The chain joins TRBV28 to TRBJ1-2, with D perhaps TRBD1 (5 bases). The CDR3 runs to 14 residues. Germline V gives CDR1 MDHEN, CDR2 SYDVKM. V was cut by 7 bases and J by 6 bases, with 18 bases left in between. The CDR3 DNA sequence: TGTGCCAGCACCCTACATCAGGGAAGGGATGGCTACACCTTC. It encodes CASTLHQGRDGYTF.

This clonotype was counted ten times or more. The rearrangement uses TRBV28 and TRBJ2-3; D gene unclear. This CDR3 region has 13 residues. The germline gives CDR1 MDHEN, CDR2 SYDVKM. The V end was cut by 1 base, the J end by 2 bases, with 4 bases between. CDR3 loop: CASSLYPTDTQYF. DNA for the CDR3: TGTGCCAGCAGTTTATACCCCACAGATACGCAGTATTTT.

About this clonotype: Since a much larger clone is just one base distant, this may be a read error. The chain has TRBV7-2 and TRBJ2-7; 8 nucleotides agree with TRBD2. Germline CDR1 is SGHTA and CDR2 is FQGNSA. The CDR3 is 14 residues long. V gave up 1 base and J gave up 6 bases; unmatched junction bases: 5. The CDR3 region has the DNA TGTGCCAGCAGCTTAGTGGGAGCGGGAGTCGAGCAGTACTTC. It specifies CASSLVGAGVEQYF.

The rearrangement uses TRBV30 and TRBJ1-1, with unresolved D. This CDR3 is built from 15 residues. V lost 3 bases, J lost 1 base, and 15 bases lay in between. Germline CDR1 GTSNPN, CDR2 SVGIG (reference sequence). The CDR3 DNA sequence: TGTGCCTGGAGACACCTCGAGACGGGGAACACTGAAGCTTTCTTT. It codes for CAWRHLETGNTEAFF.

This clonotype was counted at least ten times. The chain recombines TRBV28 with TRBJ1-5, with TRBD1 matching 9 bases. The CDR3 runs to 18 residues. V trimming: 5 bases; J trimming: 2 bases; junction bases outside the gene matches: 13. Germline V gives CDR1 MDHEN, CDR2 SYDVKM. The chain's CDR3 is CASSAGTGSLRGNQPQHF. For the CDR3, the DNA is TGTGCCAGCAGTGCCGGGACAGGGTCTCTTCGGGGCAATCAGCCCCAGCATTTT. The variable domain in full, with the rest retrieved from reference TRBV28 and TRBJ1-5, is DVKVTQSSRYLVKRTGEKVFLECVQDMDHENMFWYRQDPGLGLRLIYFSYDVKMKEKGDIPEGYSVSREKKERFSLILESASTNQTSMYLCASSAGTGSLRGNQPQHFGDGTRLSIL.

In this sample, this clonotype turned up many times. V is TRBV6-5 and J is TRBJ2-6; D call uncertain. Germline V lookup: CDR1 MNHEY, CDR2 SVGAGI. This CDR3 spans 17 amino acids. V was trimmed by 0 bases and J by 0 bases, leaving 9 bases between them. Written as DNA, the CDR3 is TGTGCCAGCAGTTACTCGGCGGTCTACTCTGGGGCCAACGTCCTGACTTTC. Encoded protein: CASSYSAVYSGANVLTF.

The rearrangement joins TRBV3-1 to TRBJ2-5; 10 bases align to TRBD2. Trimming cost V 0 bases and J 5 bases; bases outside gene matches: 9. This CDR3 comprises 17 residues. Germline loops: CDR1 LGHDT, CDR2 YNNKEL (reference sequence). The CDR3 sequence: CASSQDRLAGGTETQYF. In DNA, the CDR3 is TGTGCCAGCAGCCAAGATAGATTAGCGGGAGGTACGGAGACCCAGTACTTC.

This clonotype was detected only a few times. The chain is built from TRBV10-3 and TRBJ2-7; TRBD1 matches at 12 bases. V was clipped by 4 bases and J by 6 bases; unmatched bases: 4. CDR1 and CDR2 (germline): ENHRY, SYGVKD. The CDR3 has 14 residues. The CDR3 region has the DNA TGTGCCATCAGTGCCGGGACAGGGGGCTCCGAGCAGTACTTC. Protein sequence: CAISAGTGGSEQYF.